A single sample is the source of the 13 T cell receptor beta chains below, sequenced in a study of T cells in localized non-small cell lung cancer. TCRdb's table, derived via immunoSEQ multiplex PCR, lists solely in-frame clones and lacks some. The data hold roughly 76,000 clones, with around 80% observed a single time. The sequences come from PBMCs, collected before any cancer treatment. The receptors derive from a man aged 35 to 70 with stage II squamous cell lung carcinoma.

Only a few counts were recorded for this clone. This chain uses TRBV25-1 with TRBJ1-1; 7 nucleotides align to TRBD1. The germline gives CDR1 MGHDK, CDR2 SYGVNS. The ends lost 5 bases at V and 7 bases at J; junction bases unmatched: 10. The CDR3 consists of 14 residues. CDR3 amino acids: CASSLGGKSGEAFF. The CDR3 DNA follows: TGTGCCAGCAGTTTAGGGGGCAAGTCGGGTGAAGCTTTCTTT.

The rearrangement uses TRBV4-1 and TRBJ1-2; D is undetermined. CDR1 and CDR2 (germline): MGHRA, YSYEKL. The ends were cut back, 1 base at V and 4 bases at J, with 10 bases in the middle. The CDR3 length is 14 residues. The DNA for the CDR3 is TGCGCCAGCAGCCAAGTTCTGGGGATCTATGGCTACACCTTC. Amino acid sequence: CASSQVLGIYGYTF.

The rearrangement uses TRBV30 and TRBJ2-3; D is uncertain. Trimming removed 2 bases at V and 1 base at J, with 13 bases between. Germline loops: CDR1 GTSNPN, CDR2 SVGIG (reference sequence). The CDR3 sequence is 15 residues long. The DNA of the CDR3 is TGTGCCTGGAGTACCCCAGCTGGACGCACAGATACGCAGTATTTT. As protein: CAWSTPAGRTDTQYF.

The chain has TRBV25-1 and TRBJ1-5; D possibly corresponds to TRBD1 (5 bases). CDR1 is MGHDK, CDR2 SYGVNS, per germline. V was trimmed by 5 bases and J by 2 bases, leaving 10 bases between them. The CDR3 is 14 amino acids. Here the CDR3 DNA reads TGTGCCAGCAGTCCGAGGGGCCGCAATCAGCCCCAGCATTTT. Amino acids: CASSPRGRNQPQHF. The full variable domain, in which reference TRBV25-1 and TRBJ1-5 provide the parts outside the CDR3, is EADIYQTPRYLVIGTGKKITLECSQTMGHDKMYWYQQDPGMELHLIHYSYGVNSTEKGDLSSESTVSRIRTEHFPLTLESARPSHTSQYLCASSPRGRNQPQHFGDGTRLSIL.

The chain carries TRBV6-6 and TRBJ1-2; TRBD1 is a possible D gene (5 bases). Per germline, CDR1 MNHNY and CDR2 SVGAGI (reference sequence). V shed 0 bases and J shed 7 bases, with 6 bases lying between them. This CDR3 spans 12 amino acids. DNA for the CDR3: TGTGCCAGCAGTTACTCGGGGGGTGGCTACACCTTC. Encoded protein: CASSYSGGGYTF.

With respect to this clone: At one boundary the junction diverges from the germline segment, which might be a read error. The chain joins TRBV7-7 to TRBJ2-3; D is unresolved. Germline V gene lookup returns CDR1 SSHAT and CDR2 FNYEAQ (reference sequence). The CDR3 sequence is 14 residues long. CDR3 in amino acids: CASSYGSGTDTQYF. Here the CDR3 DNA reads TGTGCTAGCAGCTACGGGTCCGGTACAGATACGCAGTATTTT.

This chain joins TRBV28 and TRBJ2-5; tentatively, D is TRBD2 (5 bases). There are 15 residues in the CDR3. Germline V gives CDR1 MDHEN, CDR2 SYDVKM. V lost 4 bases and J 2 bases, leaving 14 bases between the germline ends. The CDR3 DNA reads TGTGCCAGCAGTTCCCTGGGTGGGAGTCAAGAGACCCAGTACTTC. Protein sequence: CASSSLGGSQETQYF.

The chain uses TRBV11-2 and TRBJ2-2; 8 bases fit TRBD1. This CDR3 is built from 13 residues. The V gene's germline CDR1 is SGHAT and CDR2 FQNNGV. V dropped 5 bases and J dropped 10; count of bases not matched to a gene: 6. Here the CDR3 reads CASSGDRGEELFF. The CDR3 DNA reads as TGTGCCAGCAGCGGTGACAGGGGTGAGGAGCTGTTTTTT.

V gene TRBV27 combines with J gene TRBJ2-6, with D perhaps matching TRBD2 (5 bases). Germline V lookup: CDR1 MNHEY, CDR2 SMNVEV (reference sequence). This CDR3 region has 16 residues. V was clipped by 6 bases and J by 1 base, with 13 bases between them. CDR3 protein: CASSQLGSSGANVLTF. The CDR3 DNA sequence: TGTGCCAGCAGCCAACTAGGTTCTTCTGGGGCCAACGTCCTGACTTTC.

Only one count was recorded for this clone. This rearrangement joins TRBV7-8 to TRBJ1-1; D call uncertain. This CDR3 contains 13 residues. Germline V lookup: CDR1 SGHVS, CDR2 FQNEAQ. The V end was cut by 5 bases, the J end by 1 base, with 8 bases between. The DNA for the CDR3 is TGTGCCAGCAGCCTCGCTGCGAACACTGAAGCTTTCTTT. Translated, it gives CASSLAANTEAFF.

This clone was found many times. The genes are TRBV19 and TRBJ1-5; 7 bases align to TRBD1. The germline CDR1 and CDR2 sequences are LNHDA and SQIVND (reference sequence). This CDR3 region has 19 residues. V gave up 0 bases and J gave up 5 bases; unmatched junction bases: 16. In DNA form, the CDR3 reads TGTGCCAGTAGTATAGATCGGCACAGGGGATCTATAGCGGATCAGCCCCAGCATTTT. Its protein product is CASSIDRHRGSIADQPQHF.

The rearrangement links TRBV4-3 to TRBJ1-2; D is undetermined. Germline V gene sequence: CDR1 LGHNA, CDR2 YSLEER. The CDR3 has 15 amino acids. Trimming pared 0 bases from V and 8 bases from J, leaving 16 bases between. The CDR3 DNA reads as TGCGCCAGCAGCCAAGATGACAATGGAAGAAGAGGCTACACCTTC. This encodes CASSQDDNGRRGYTF.

This chain joins TRBV5-1 and TRBJ1-6; 8 bases align to TRBD1. Per the germline V gene, CDR1 is SGHRS and CDR2 is YFSETQ. The CDR3 covers 16 residues. After removal of 6 bases from V and 6 bases from J, the junction contained 11 bases not matched to a gene. The CDR3 loop is CASTQGASSINSPLHF. Here the CDR3 DNA reads TGCGCCAGCACCCAGGGGGCCAGTTCCATTAATTCACCCCTCCACTTT.